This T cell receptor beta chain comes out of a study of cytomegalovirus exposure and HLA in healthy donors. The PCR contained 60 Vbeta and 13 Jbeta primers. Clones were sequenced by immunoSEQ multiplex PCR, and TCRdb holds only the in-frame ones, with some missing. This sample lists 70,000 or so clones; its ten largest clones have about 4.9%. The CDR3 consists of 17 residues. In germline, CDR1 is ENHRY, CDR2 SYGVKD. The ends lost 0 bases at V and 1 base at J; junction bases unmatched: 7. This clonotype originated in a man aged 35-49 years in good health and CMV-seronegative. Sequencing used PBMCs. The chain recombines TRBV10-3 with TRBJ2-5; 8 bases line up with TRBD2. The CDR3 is CAISESSETSAQETQYF. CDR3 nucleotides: TGTGCCATCAGTGAGTCGTCCGAGACTAGCGCCCAAGAGACCCAGTACTTC.